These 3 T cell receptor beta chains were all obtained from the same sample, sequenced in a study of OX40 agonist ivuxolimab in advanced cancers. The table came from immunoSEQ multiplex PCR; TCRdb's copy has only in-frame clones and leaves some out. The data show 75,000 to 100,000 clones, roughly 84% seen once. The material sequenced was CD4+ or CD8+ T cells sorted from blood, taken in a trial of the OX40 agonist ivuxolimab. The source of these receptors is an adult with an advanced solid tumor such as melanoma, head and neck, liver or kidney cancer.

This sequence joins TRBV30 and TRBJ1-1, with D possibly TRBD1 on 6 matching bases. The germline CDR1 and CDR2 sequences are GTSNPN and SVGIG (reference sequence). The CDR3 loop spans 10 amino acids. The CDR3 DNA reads TGTGCAGGGGGGGACACTGAAGCTTTCTTT. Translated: CAGGDTEAFF. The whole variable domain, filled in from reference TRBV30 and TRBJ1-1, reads SQTIHQWPATLVQPVGSPLSLECTVEGTSNPNLYWYRQAAGRGLQLLFYSVGIGQISSEVPQNLSASRPQDRQFILSSKKLLLSDSGFYLCAGGDTEAFFGQGTRLTVV.

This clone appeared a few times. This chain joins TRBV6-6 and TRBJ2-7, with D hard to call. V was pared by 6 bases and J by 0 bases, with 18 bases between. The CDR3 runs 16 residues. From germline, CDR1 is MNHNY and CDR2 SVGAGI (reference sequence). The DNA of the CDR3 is TGTGCCAGCAGCCCCCTAGGGTCTTCGAGCTCCTACGAGCAGTACGTC. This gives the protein CASSPLGSSSSYEQYV.

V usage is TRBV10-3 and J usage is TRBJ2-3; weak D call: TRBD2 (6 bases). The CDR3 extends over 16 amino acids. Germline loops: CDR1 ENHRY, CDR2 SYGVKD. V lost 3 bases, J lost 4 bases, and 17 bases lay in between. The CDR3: CAISEGLSANADTQYF. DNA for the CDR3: TGTGCCATCAGTGAAGGACTATCCGCTAATGCAGATACGCAGTATTTT.